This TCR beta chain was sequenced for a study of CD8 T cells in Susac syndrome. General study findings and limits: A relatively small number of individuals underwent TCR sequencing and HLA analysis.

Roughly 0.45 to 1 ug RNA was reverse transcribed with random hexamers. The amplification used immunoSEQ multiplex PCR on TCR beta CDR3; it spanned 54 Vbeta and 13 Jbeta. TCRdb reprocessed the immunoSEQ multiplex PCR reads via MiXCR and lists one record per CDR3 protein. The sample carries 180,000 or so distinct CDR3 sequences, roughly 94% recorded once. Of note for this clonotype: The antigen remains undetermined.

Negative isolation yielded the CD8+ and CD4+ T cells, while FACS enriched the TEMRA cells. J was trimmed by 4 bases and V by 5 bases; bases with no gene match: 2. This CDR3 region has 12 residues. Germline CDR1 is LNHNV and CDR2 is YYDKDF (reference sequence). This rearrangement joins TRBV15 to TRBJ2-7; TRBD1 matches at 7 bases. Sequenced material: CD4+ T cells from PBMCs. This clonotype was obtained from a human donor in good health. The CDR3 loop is CATSLGQYEQYF. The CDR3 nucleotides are TGTGCCACCAGCCTGGGACAGTACGAGCAGTACTTC. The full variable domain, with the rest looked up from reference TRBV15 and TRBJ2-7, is DAMVIQNPRYQVTQFGKPVTLSCSQTLNHNVMYWYQQKSSQAPKLLFHYYDKDFNNEADTPDNFQSRRPNTSFCFLDIRSPGLGDTAMYLCATSLGQYEQYFGPGTRLTVT.